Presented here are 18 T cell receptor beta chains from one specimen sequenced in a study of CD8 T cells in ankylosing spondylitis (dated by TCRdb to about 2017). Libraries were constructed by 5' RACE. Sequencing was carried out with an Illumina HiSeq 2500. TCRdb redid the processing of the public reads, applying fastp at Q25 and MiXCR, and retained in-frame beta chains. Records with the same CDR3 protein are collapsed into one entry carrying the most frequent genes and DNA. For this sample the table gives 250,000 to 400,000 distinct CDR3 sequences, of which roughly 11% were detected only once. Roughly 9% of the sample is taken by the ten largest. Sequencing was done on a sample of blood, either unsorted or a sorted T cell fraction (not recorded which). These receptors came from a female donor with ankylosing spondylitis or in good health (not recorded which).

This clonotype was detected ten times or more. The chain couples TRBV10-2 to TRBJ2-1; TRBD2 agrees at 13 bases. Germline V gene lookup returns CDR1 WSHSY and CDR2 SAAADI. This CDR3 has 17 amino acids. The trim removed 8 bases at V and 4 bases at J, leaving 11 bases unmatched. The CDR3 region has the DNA TGCGCCAGCCGGGAACTAGCGGGGGGGAAGAGGTACAATGAGCAGTTCTTC. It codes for CASRELAGGKRYNEQFF.

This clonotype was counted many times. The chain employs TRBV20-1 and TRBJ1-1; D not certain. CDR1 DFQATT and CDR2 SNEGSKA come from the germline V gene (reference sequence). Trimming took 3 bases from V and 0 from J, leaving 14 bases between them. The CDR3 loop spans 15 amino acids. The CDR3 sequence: CSARDEIVVNTEAFF. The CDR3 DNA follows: TGCAGTGCTAGGGACGAAATAGTGGTGAACACTGAAGCTTTCTTT.

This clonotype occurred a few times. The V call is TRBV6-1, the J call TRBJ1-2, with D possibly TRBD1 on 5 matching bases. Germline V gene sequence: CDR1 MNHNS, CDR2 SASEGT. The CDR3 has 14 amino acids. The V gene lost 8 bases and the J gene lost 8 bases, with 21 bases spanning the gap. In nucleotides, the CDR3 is TGTGCCAGCCACCGCGGGGGACGTGAGGGGGGCTACACCTTC. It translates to CASHRGGREGGYTF.

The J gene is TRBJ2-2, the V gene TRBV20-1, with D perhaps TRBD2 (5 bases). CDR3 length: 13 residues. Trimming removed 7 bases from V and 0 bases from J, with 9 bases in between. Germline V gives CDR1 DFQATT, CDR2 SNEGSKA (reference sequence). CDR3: CSVSASNTGELFF. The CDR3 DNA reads TGCAGTGTTAGCGCCTCGAACACCGGGGAGCTGTTTTTT.

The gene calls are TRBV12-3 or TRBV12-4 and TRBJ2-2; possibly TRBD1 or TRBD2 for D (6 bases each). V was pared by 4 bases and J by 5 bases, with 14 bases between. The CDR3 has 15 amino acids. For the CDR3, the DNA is TGTGCCAGCAGTTCGGGGGCCGGAGTAACCGGGGAGCTGTTTTTT. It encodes CASSSGAGVTGELFF.

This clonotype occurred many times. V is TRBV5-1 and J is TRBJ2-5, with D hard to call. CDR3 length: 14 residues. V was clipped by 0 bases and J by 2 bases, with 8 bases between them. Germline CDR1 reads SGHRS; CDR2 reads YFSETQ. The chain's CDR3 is CASSLDRRQETQYF. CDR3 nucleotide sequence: TGCGCCAGCAGCTTGGATCGGCGACAAGAGACCCAGTACTTC.

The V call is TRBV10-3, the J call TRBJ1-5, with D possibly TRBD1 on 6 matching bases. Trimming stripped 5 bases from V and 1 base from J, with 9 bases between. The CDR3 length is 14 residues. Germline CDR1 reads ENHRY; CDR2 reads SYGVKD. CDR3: CAISTGQSNQPQHF. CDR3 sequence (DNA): TGTGCCATCAGTACTGGACAGAGCAATCAGCCCCAGCATTTT.

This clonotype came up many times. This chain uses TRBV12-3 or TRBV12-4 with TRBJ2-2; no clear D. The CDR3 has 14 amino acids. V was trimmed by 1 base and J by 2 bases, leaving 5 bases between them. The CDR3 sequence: CASSLGDNTGELFF. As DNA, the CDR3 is TGTGCCAGCAGTTTAGGGGATAACACCGGGGAGCTGTTTTTT.

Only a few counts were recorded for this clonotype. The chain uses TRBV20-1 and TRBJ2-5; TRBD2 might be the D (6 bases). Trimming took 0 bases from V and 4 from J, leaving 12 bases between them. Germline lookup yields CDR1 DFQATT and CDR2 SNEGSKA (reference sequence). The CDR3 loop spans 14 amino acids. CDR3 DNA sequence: TGCAGTGCTAGAGATGCGGGGAGGCTAGAGACCCAGTACTTC. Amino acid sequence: CSARDAGRLETQYF.

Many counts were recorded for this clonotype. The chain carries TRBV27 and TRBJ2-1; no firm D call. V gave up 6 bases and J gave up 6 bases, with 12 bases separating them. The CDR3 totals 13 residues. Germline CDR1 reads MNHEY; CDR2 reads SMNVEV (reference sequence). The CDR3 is CASSTPRINEQFF. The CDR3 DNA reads TGTGCCAGCAGCACCCCCAGAATCAATGAGCAGTTCTTC.

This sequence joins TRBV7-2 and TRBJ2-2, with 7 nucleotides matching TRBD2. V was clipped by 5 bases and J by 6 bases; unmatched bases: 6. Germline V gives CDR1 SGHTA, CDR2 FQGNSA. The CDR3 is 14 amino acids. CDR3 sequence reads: CASSPSRGAGELFF. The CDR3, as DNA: TGTGCCAGCAGCCCCTCTCGGGGGGCCGGGGAGCTGTTTTTT. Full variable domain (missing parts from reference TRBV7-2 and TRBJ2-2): GAGVSQSPSNKVTEKGKDVELRCDPISGHTALYWYRQSLGQGLEFLIYFQGNSAPDKSGLPSDRFSAERTGGSVSTLTIQRTQQEDSAVYLCASSPSRGAGELFFGEGSRLTVL.

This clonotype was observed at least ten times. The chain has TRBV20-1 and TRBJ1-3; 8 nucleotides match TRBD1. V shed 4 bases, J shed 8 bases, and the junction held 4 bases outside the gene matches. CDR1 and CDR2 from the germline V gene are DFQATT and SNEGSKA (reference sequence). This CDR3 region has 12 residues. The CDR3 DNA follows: TGCAGTGCTAAACAGGGGGACCACACCATATATTTT. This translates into CSAKQGDHTIYF.

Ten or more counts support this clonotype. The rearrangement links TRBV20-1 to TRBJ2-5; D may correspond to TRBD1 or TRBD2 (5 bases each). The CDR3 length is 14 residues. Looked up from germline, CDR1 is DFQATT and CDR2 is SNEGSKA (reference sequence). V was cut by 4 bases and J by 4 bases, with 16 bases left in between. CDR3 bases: TGCAGTGCTACCTCGGGACCCCTCTCAGAGACCCAGTACTTC. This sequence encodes CSATSGPLSETQYF.

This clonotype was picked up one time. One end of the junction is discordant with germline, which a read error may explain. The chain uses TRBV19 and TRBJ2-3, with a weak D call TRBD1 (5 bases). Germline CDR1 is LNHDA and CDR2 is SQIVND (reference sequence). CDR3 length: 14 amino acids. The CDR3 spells CASSISQGTDRQYF. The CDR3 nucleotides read TGTGCCAGTAGTATAAGTCAGGGCACAGATAGGCAGTATTTT.

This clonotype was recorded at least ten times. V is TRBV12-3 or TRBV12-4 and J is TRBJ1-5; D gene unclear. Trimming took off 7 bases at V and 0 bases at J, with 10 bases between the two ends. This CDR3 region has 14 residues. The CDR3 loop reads CASIPGNSNQPQHF. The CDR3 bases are TGTGCCAGCATCCCTGGAAATAGCAATCAGCCCCAGCATTTT.

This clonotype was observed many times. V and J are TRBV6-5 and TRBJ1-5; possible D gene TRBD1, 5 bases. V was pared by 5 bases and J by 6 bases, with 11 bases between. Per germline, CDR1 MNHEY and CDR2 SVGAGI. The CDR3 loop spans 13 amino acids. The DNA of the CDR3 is TGTGCCAGCAGTCTTACTCAGGGTCAGCCCCAGCATTTT. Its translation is CASSLTQGQPQHF.

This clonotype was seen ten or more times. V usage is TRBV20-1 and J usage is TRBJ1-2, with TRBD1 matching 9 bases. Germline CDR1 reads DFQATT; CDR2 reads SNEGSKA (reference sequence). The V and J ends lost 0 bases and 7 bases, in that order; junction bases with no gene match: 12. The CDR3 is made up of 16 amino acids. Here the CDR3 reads CSAREPPGQGFTGYTF. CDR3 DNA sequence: TGCAGTGCTAGAGAGCCACCGGGACAGGGATTTACTGGCTACACCTTC.

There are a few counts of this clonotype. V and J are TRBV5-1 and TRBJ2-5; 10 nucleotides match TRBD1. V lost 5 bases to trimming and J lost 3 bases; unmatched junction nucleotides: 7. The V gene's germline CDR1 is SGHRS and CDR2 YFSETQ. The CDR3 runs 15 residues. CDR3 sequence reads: CASRETGGREETQYF. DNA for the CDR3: TGCGCCAGCAGGGAGACAGGGGGCCGGGAAGAGACCCAGTACTTC.